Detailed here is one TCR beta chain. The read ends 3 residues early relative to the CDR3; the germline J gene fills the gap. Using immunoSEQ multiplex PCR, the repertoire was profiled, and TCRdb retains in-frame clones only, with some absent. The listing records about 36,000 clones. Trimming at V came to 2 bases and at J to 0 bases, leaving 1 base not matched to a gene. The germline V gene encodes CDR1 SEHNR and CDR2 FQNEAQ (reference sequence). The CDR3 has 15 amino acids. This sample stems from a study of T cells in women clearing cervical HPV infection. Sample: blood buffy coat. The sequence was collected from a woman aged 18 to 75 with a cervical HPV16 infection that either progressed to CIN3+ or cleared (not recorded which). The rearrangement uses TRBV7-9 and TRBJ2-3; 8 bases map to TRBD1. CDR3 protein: CASSLRTGSTDTQYF. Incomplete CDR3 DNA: TGTGCCAGCAGCTTAAGGACAGGGAGCACAGATACG. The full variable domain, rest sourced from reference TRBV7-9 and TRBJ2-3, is DTGVSQNPRHKITKRGQNVTFRCDPISEHNRLYWYRQTLGQGPEFLTYFQNEAQLEKSRLLSDRFSAERPKGSFSTLEIQRTEQGDSAMYLCASSLRTGSTDTQYFGPGTRLTVL.